The 7 T cell receptor beta chains below come from one sample, sequenced in a study of OX40 agonist ivuxolimab in advanced cancers. The repertoire was sequenced with immunoSEQ multiplex PCR; TCRdb's copy has only in-frame clones and lacks some. The sample includes under 70,000 clones, about 89% of them seen just once. The sample in question was CD4+ or CD8+ T cells sorted from blood, obtained in a trial of the OX40 agonist ivuxolimab. The receptors derive from an adult with an advanced solid tumor such as melanoma, head and neck, liver or kidney cancer.

The chain carries TRBV18 and TRBJ1-1; no reliable D call. CDR3 length: 13 amino acids. Germline V gene sequence: CDR1 KGHSH, CDR2 LQKENI. Trimming shortened V by 1 base and J by 4 bases, and 7 bases separated the two germline ends. CDR3 sequence: CASSPRGSTEAFF. CDR3 in DNA: TGTGCCAGCTCACCACGAGGGAGCACTGAAGCTTTCTTT.

The rearrangement uses TRBV27 and TRBJ1-1; 8 bases agree with TRBD1. CDR3 length: 15 amino acids. Germline CDR1 reads MNHEY; CDR2 reads SMNVEV (reference sequence). With 3 bases clipped from V and 1 base from J, the junction kept 4 bases outside the gene matches. The CDR3 loop is CASSFQGARNTEAFF. In nucleotides, the CDR3 is TGTGCCAGCAGTTTCCAGGGGGCGCGGAACACTGAAGCTTTCTTT.

The rearrangement joins TRBV19 to TRBJ1-5; unclear D gene. V shed 1 base and J shed 6 bases, with 7 bases lying between them. CDR1 LNHDA and CDR2 SQIVND come from the germline V gene (reference sequence). There are 13 residues in the CDR3. Here the CDR3 reads CASSIGERQPQHF. In DNA, the CDR3 is TGTGCCAGTAGTATAGGGGAGCGTCAGCCCCAGCATTTT.

This clone came up once. The V and J genes are TRBV7-9 and TRBJ2-1, with 7 bases aligning to TRBD2. The length of the CDR3 is 15 residues. J gave up 6 bases and V 5 bases, and 10 bases lay outside the gene matches. The germline V gene has CDR1 SEHNR and CDR2 FQNEAQ (reference sequence). The chain's CDR3 is CASSLPGLPANEQFF. DNA for the CDR3: TGTGCCAGCAGCCTTCCGGGACTACCCGCCAATGAGCAGTTCTTC.

J is TRBJ2-6 and V is TRBV4-2; TRBD2 is a possible D gene (5 bases). The CDR3 is 17 residues long. Per germline, CDR1 LGHNA and CDR2 YNFKEQ. V was pared by 0 bases and J by 2 bases, with 11 bases between. As DNA, the CDR3 is TGTGCCAGCAGCCAAGATCCGAGGGAGCCTGGGGCCAACGTCCTGACTTTC. This gives the protein CASSQDPREPGANVLTF.

The rearrangement uses TRBV18 and TRBJ2-7; 8 bases line up with TRBD1. The CDR3 length is 14 residues. The trim removed 3 bases at V and 1 base at J, leaving 2 bases unmatched. The germline gives CDR1 KGHSH, CDR2 LQKENI. CDR3 protein: CASSPGQDSYEQYF. In nucleotides, the CDR3 is TGTGCCAGCTCACCGGGACAGGATTCCTACGAGCAGTACTTC.

This sequence joins TRBV15 and TRBJ1-2, with 7 bases lining up with TRBD1. The CDR3 sequence is 16 residues long. Germline assignment: CDR1 LNHNV and CDR2 YYDKDF (reference sequence). Losses at the gene ends were 6 bases for V and 6 bases for J; bases not matched to a gene: 16. The CDR3 DNA follows: TGTGCCACCAGTCTAGGACAGGCCGCCGGCGTGAATGGCTACACCTTC. Translation: CATSLGQAAGVNGYTF. Based on the CDR3 plus reference TRBV15 and TRBJ1-2, the full variable domain is DAMVIQNPRYQVTQFGKPVTLSCSQTLNHNVMYWYQQKSSQAPKLLFHYYDKDFNNEADTPDNFQSRRPNTSFCFLDIRSPGLGDTAMYLCATSLGQAAGVNGYTFGSGTRLTVV.